This TCR beta chain was sequenced during a study of shared clonotypes between healthy human individuals. Regarding the study as a whole: Although depth was large, rarefaction showed that sequencing of the sorted subsets was incomplete. When compared with the clonotypes that were shared by all four sorted-subset donors, the non-shared clonotypes turned out to have lower generation probabilities.

A remark on this clone: The antigen remains undetermined.

Trimming removed 5 bases from V and 9 bases from J; junction bases left unmatched: 7. Germline CDR1 reads SEHNR; CDR2 reads FQNEAQ (reference sequence). The CDR3 loop spans 13 amino acids. The table came from immunoSEQ multiplex PCR; TCRdb's copy has only in-frame clones and leaves some out. Among about 690,000 clones listed, about 92% were seen once. The chain recombines TRBV7-9 with TRBJ2-1; 7 bases map to TRBD2. The TCR originated in a man younger than 30 in good health. Some clones in this sample may be carry-over from other donors' samples. The sequencing sample was made of memory CD8+ T cells from PBMCs. The subset: CD45RO+ cells pooled with CCR7-negative TemRA cells. The CDR3 DNA reads TGTGCCAGCAGCGAGTTAAGGGAGGGTGAGCAGTTCTTC. It encodes CASSELREGEQFF.